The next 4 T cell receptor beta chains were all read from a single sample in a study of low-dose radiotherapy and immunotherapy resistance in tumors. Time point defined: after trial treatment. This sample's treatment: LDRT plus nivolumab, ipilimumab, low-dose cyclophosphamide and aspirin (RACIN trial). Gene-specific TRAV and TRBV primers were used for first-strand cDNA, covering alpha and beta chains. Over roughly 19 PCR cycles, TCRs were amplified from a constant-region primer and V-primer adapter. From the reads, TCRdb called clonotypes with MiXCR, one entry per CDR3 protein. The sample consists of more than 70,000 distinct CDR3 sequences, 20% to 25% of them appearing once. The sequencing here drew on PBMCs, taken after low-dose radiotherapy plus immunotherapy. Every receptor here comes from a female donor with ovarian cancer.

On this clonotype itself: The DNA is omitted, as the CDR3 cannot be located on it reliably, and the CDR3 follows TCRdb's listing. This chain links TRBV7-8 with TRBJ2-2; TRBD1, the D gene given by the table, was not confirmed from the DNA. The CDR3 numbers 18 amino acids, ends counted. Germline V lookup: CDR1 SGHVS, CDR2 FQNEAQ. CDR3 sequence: CASSLARDRVVVGELFFF.

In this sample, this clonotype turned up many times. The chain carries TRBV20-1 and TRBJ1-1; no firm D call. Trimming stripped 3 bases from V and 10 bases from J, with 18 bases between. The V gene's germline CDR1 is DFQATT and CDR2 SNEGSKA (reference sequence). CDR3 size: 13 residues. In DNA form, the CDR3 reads TGCAGTGCTAGTCGGGGTCCCGTGGCAGGAGCTTTCTTT. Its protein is CSASRGPVAGAFF.

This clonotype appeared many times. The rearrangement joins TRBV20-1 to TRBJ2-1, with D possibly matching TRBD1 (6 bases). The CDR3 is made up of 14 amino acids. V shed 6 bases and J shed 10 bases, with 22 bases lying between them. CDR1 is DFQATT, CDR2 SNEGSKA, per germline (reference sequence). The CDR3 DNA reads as TGCAGTGCCCGAACAACAGGGACGGACGGAGAGCAGTTCTTC. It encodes CSARTTGTDGEQFF.

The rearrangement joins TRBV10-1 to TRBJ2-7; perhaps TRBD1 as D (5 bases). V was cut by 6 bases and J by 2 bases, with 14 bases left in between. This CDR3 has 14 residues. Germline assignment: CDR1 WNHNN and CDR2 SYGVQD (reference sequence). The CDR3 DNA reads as TGCGCCAGCAGCAAAGACAGTATGGCCTACGAGCAGTACTTC. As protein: CASSKDSMAYEQYF.